This T cell receptor (beta chain) originates from a study of CD8 T cells in ankylosing spondylitis. Findings of the study overall: The authors found the disease-linked clones to be CD8+ and relatively rare in peripheral blood. From matched ankylosing spondylitis synovial fluid, disease-linked clones were reportedly recovered at significantly enriched levels. Past studies reported some motif variants in reactive arthritis synovial fluid and blood. Ankylosing spondylitis blood appeared to carry a characteristic TCR beta motif of seven to nine highly homologous variants.

TCRdb passed the 5' RACE reads through MiXCR, listing each CDR3 protein once. The sample has fewer than 250,000 distinct CDR3 sequences; about 11% are singletons. CDR1 ENHRY and CDR2 SYGVKD come from the germline V gene. The CDR3 extends over 14 amino acids. The ends lost 6 bases at V and 7 bases at J; junction bases unmatched: 6. This clonotype was seen at least ten times. Its antigen is unknown. The chain couples TRBV10-3 to TRBJ2-1; 10 nucleotides line up with TRBD1. This TCR derives from a male donor with ankylosing spondylitis or in good health (not recorded which). The material sequenced was blood, either unsorted or a sorted T cell fraction (not recorded which). CDR3 sequence (DNA): TGTGCCATCAGCTCGGACAGGGGGGGTAATGAGCAGTTCTTC. Translating gives CAISSDRGGNEQFF.